The subject of this entry is one T cell receptor beta chain. The data stem from a study of blood T cell repertoires in COVID-19. Germline values: CDR1 MDHEN, CDR2 SYDVKM. The CDR3 length is 15 residues. V gave up 5 bases and J gave up 0 bases, with 13 bases separating them. Method: immunoSEQ multiplex PCR; TCRdb's copy keeps in-frame clones and lacks some. This sample has hundreds of thousands of clones, with 70% to 90% found just once. V usage is TRBV28 and J usage is TRBJ1-1; D perhaps matches TRBD1 (5 bases). The sample was peripheral blood. The sequence derives from a man aged 18 to 30 with active or convalescent COVID-19. The CDR3 bases are TGTGCCAGCAGTCCCGGGGGATACATGAACACTGAAGCTTTCTTT. Translated: CASSPGGYMNTEAFF.